Described below is a single TCR beta chain sequence and its context. Antigen: not known. The data stem from a study of response to subunit inactivated influenza vaccine. Trimming pared 2 bases from V and 1 base from J, leaving 11 bases between. Germline V gene data show CDR1 as SEHNR and CDR2 as FQNEAQ (reference sequence). The CDR3 runs 15 residues. The study, taken as a whole, reports: The authors proposed limited new T cell recruitment per seasonal influenza vaccination.

TCRdb passed the RT-PCR reads through MiXCR, listing each CDR3 protein once. The data contain 650,000 to 700,000 distinct CDR3 sequences, about 15% of them singletons. The V and J genes are TRBV7-9 and TRBJ2-5; D call uncertain. The TCR comes from a man aged 50-60 years who received an inactivated influenza vaccine. This material consisted of PBMCs from blood, taken about 12 days after vaccination. CDR3 DNA: TGTGCCAGCAGCTTAATGGAGAGCTCCCAAGAGACCCAGTACTTC. Its translation: CASSLMESSQETQYF.